These 23 T cell receptor beta chains came from one sample sequenced in a study of long-term antiretroviral therapy in people with HIV. The authors ran the immunoSEQ assay, v3.0, at survey level. Assay: immunoSEQ multiplex PCR; the TCRdb copy retains only in-frame clones and omits some. Of 20,000 to 25,000 clones listed, around 83% are singletons. Material: unsorted PBMCs, obtained 1.3 years after starting antiretroviral therapy. These receptors originate from a man aged 55-75 years with HIV.

The V gene is TRBV28, the J gene TRBJ2-2; possibly TRBD1 for D (6 bases). This CDR3 contains 14 residues. The germline V gene encodes CDR1 MDHEN and CDR2 SYDVKM. Trimming cost V 8 bases and J 0 bases, with 10 bases left between them. The CDR3 bases are TGTGCCAGCGGATGGACAGCGAACACCGGGGAGCTGTTTTTT. It encodes CASGWTANTGELFF.

CDR3 nucleotide sequence: TGTGCCAGCAGTGAATGGGGGACCGCCCACAATGAGCAGTTCTTC. It codes for CASSEWGTAHNEQFF. The rearrangement uses TRBV6-1 and TRBJ2-1, with D perhaps TRBD1 or TRBD2 (5 bases each). The CDR3 has 15 amino acids. V was pared by 2 bases and J by 5 bases, with 13 bases between. Germline lookup yields CDR1 MNHNS and CDR2 SASEGT.

This rearrangement joins TRBV30 to TRBJ1-5; D unresolved. V shed 2 bases and J shed 4 bases, with 12 bases lying between them. The germline V gene encodes CDR1 GTSNPN and CDR2 SVGIG (reference sequence). The CDR3 runs 14 residues. The CDR3 loop reads CAWSRALQNQPQHF. In DNA, the CDR3 is TGTGCCTGGAGTCGCGCACTCCAAAATCAGCCCCAGCATTTT.

The chain carries TRBV29-1 and TRBJ1-2; D is unresolved. V lost 7 bases, J lost 3 bases, and 6 bases lay in between. Germline loops: CDR1 SQVTM, CDR2 ANQGSEA. This CDR3 region has 10 residues. The CDR3 sequence: CSAADYGYTF. CDR3 in DNA: TGCAGCGCCGCAGACTATGGCTACACCTTC.

The chain uses TRBV5-3 and TRBJ1-5, with 7 bases matching TRBD1. TRBV5-3 is noted as an ORF with a role that remains uncertain. The CDR3 is 21 residues long. Unmatched junction bases numbered 18, after V lost 0 bases and J lost 0 bases. As DNA, the CDR3 is TGTGCCAGAAGCTTGGCGGACCCGCGGGACAGCCTTTATGATAGCAATCAGCCCCAGCATTTT. As protein: CARSLADPRDSLYDSNQPQHF.

V usage is TRBV5-6 and J usage is TRBJ2-5; the D gene is possibly TRBD1 (8 bases). Deletions cut 4 bases from V and 4 bases from J, with 17 bases between. Germline V gives CDR1 SGHDT, CDR2 YYEEEE. The CDR3 is 15 residues long. This chain's CDR3 is CASSRGQGGSETQYF. In DNA form, the CDR3 reads TGTGCCAGCAGCAGAGGACAGGGAGGGTCAGAGACCCAGTACTTC.

The chain carries TRBV5-1 and TRBJ2-6; D unresolved. V shed 4 bases and J shed 2 bases, with 16 bases lying between them. This CDR3 has 17 amino acids. CDR1 and CDR2 (germline): SGHRS, YFSETQ. Written as DNA, the CDR3 is TGCGCCAGCAGCCCCCTACCGCCAGGTACTGGGGCCAACGTCCTGACTTTC. Translating gives CASSPLPPGTGANVLTF. Looking up the rest from reference TRBV5-1 and TRBJ2-6 gives the full variable domain: KAGVTQTPRYLIKTRGQQVTLSCSPISGHRSVSWYQQTPGQGLQFLFEYFSETQRNKGNFPGRFSGRQFSNSRSEMNVSTLELGDSALYLCASSPLPPGTGANVLTFGAGSRLTVL.

V gene TRBV5-4 combines with J gene TRBJ2-3, with a weak D call TRBD1 (6 bases). Between the trimmed V and J ends, which lost 4 bases and 2 bases, there was a span of 17 bases. The CDR3 sequence is 16 residues long. Germline CDR1 is SGHNT and CDR2 is YYREEE (reference sequence). CDR3 nucleotides: TGTGCCAGCAGCCCGGACAGTCGGCGGGCCACAGATACGCAGTATTTT. Translating it yields CASSPDSRRATDTQYF.

This chain links TRBV5-5 with TRBJ2-2; D unclear. V was clipped by 5 bases and J by 4 bases, with 15 bases between them. This CDR3 is 15 amino acids long. The germline CDR1 and CDR2 sequences are SGHKS and YYEKEE (reference sequence). As DNA, the CDR3 is TGTGCCAGCAGTTTAAGGGTGTCGTTCACCGGGGAGCTGTTTTTT. Translating gives CASSLRVSFTGELFF.

This rearrangement joins TRBV7-9 to TRBJ1-4; the D is unclear. The V gene's germline CDR1 is SEHNR and CDR2 FQNEAQ (reference sequence). Trimming shortened V by 0 bases and J by 8 bases, and 16 bases separated the two germline ends. The CDR3 spans 16 residues. Written as DNA, the CDR3 is TGTGCCAGCAGCTTAGCGAACCCAGGAATTGGAGAAAAACTGTTTTTT. Translation: CASSLANPGIGEKLFF.

V usage is TRBV5-6 and J usage is TRBJ1-5; 11 nucleotides line up with TRBD1. From germline, CDR1 is SGHDT and CDR2 YYEEEE. Trimming at V came to 0 bases and at J to 7 bases, leaving 6 bases not matched to a gene. The CDR3 has 16 amino acids. This CDR3 is CASSLGPGTGGQPQHF. The DNA for the CDR3 is TGTGCCAGCAGCTTGGGGCCCGGGACAGGGGGGCAGCCCCAGCATTTT.

This clone was recorded only once. The gene calls are TRBV6-6 and TRBJ2-7; 11 positions match TRBD2. This CDR3 contains 14 residues. J gave up 4 bases and V 5 bases, and 4 bases lay outside the gene matches. CDR1 is MNHNY, CDR2 SVGAGI, per germline (reference sequence). The CDR3 coding sequence is TGTGCCAGCAGTGTAGCGGGAGGGATGTACGAGCAGTACTTC. This sequence encodes CASSVAGGMYEQYF.

The chain is built from TRBV5-1 and TRBJ1-1; no definite D call. The ends were cut back, 0 bases at V and 0 bases at J, with 0 bases in the middle. CDR3 length equals 12 residues. CDR1 and CDR2 from the germline V gene are SGHRS and YFSETQ. CDR3 in DNA: TGCGCCAGCAGCTTGGTGAACACTGAAGCTTTCTTT. Translating gives CASSLVNTEAFF.

There are a few counts of this clone. The V gene is TRBV29-1, the J gene TRBJ2-7; 7 nucleotides line up with TRBD1. The trim removed 2 bases at V and 4 bases at J, leaving 5 bases unmatched. The germline CDR1 and CDR2 sequences are SQVTM and ANQGSEA. CDR3 length: 13 amino acids. The CDR3 DNA reads as TGCAGCGTTGAAAAGGGGGCGAGATACGAGCAGTACTTC. Amino acids: CSVEKGARYEQYF.

This clone has a handful of counts. The chain joins TRBV10-3 to TRBJ1-4; D remains ambiguous. CDR3 length equals 13 residues. Germline V CDR1 and CDR2: ENHRY, SYGVKD. Trimming took 0 bases from V and 11 from J, leaving 10 bases between them. CDR3 region: CAISESLIGKLFF. CDR3 nucleotides: TGTGCCATCAGTGAGTCGCTTATAGGGAAACTGTTTTTT.

CDR3 sequence reads: CAWSTGFDQPQHF. The CDR3 DNA follows: TGTGCCTGGAGTACGGGGTTTGATCAGCCCCAGCATTTT. This chain uses TRBV30 with TRBJ1-5, with no clear D. The V gene lost 2 bases and the J gene lost 5 bases, with 10 bases spanning the gap. CDR1 is GTSNPN, CDR2 SVGIG, per germline (reference sequence). The CDR3 covers 13 residues.

The chain is built from TRBV5-8 and TRBJ2-3; 14 nucleotides align to TRBD2. V lost 0 bases, J lost 4 bases, and 10 bases stayed unmatched. Per the germline V gene, CDR1 is SGHTS and CDR2 is YDEGEE. The CDR3 has 19 amino acids. CDR3 in DNA: TGTGCCAGCAGCTTGGCTACCCTCGGACTAGCGGGAGGTCCAGATACGCAGTATTTT. This codes for CASSLATLGLAGGPDTQYF.

The chain couples TRBV18 to TRBJ1-3; the D is unclear. Looked up from germline, CDR1 is KGHSH and CDR2 is LQKENI. This CDR3 has 15 residues. The V end lost 0 bases, the J end lost 0 bases, and 6 bases lay between the germline ends. The CDR3 DNA reads as TGTGCCAGCTCACCACCCACGGACTCTGGAAACACCATATATTTT. Translation gives CASSPPTDSGNTIYF. Using reference TRBV18 and TRBJ1-3 for the parts outside the CDR3, the full variable domain is NAGVMQNPRHLVRRRGQEARLRCSPMKGHSHVYWYRQLPEEGLKFMVYLQKENIIDESGMPKERFSAEFPKEGPSILRIQQVVRGDSAAYFCASSPPTDSGNTIYFGEGSWLTVV.

The chain couples TRBV6-5 to TRBJ2-5; no firm D call. CDR1 and CDR2 (germline): MNHEY, SVGAGI. The CDR3 runs 16 residues. V was pared by 0 bases and J by 1 base, with 12 bases between. The CDR3 sequence is CASSYSISGFQETQYF. Here the CDR3 DNA reads TGTGCCAGCAGTTACTCGATTTCCGGGTTCCAAGAGACCCAGTACTTC.

The V and J genes are TRBV5-1 and TRBJ1-1; D remains unclear. This CDR3 comprises 14 residues. Germline CDR1 reads SGHRS; CDR2 reads YFSETQ. Trimming removed 0 bases at V and 1 base at J, with 7 bases between. In DNA form, the CDR3 reads TGCGCCAGCAGCTTGGCCCCATCGAACACTGAAGCTTTCTTT. As protein: CASSLAPSNTEAFF.

The J gene is TRBJ2-2, the V gene TRBV11-3, with D perhaps matching TRBD1 (6 bases). CDR3 length: 17 amino acids. Germline V gives CDR1 SGHNT, CDR2 YENEEA. The ends were cut back, 2 bases at V and 4 bases at J, with 17 bases in the middle. The CDR3 sequence is CASSLMAGAWGTGELFF. Written as DNA, the CDR3 is TGTGCCAGCAGCTTAATGGCAGGGGCATGGGGCACCGGGGAGCTGTTTTTT.

In regard to this clone: The sample contains more than one DNA sequence encoding this CDR3. V gene TRBV5-1 combines with J gene TRBJ2-7; possibly TRBD2 for D (5 bases). V was pared by 6 bases and J by 0 bases, with 19 bases between. The CDR3 contains 16 residues. Germline loops: CDR1 SGHRS, CDR2 YFSETQ. In nucleotides, the CDR3 is TGCGCCAGCACCCTTCGCCCTACGGGAAGCTCCTACGAGCAGTACTTC. It codes for CASTLRPTGSSYEQYF.

The chain couples TRBV28 to TRBJ1-5; 9 bases agree with TRBD1. The V and J ends lost 6 bases and 6 bases, in that order; junction bases with no gene match: 6. Looked up from germline, CDR1 is MDHEN and CDR2 is SYDVKM. The CDR3 consists of 14 residues. CDR3 DNA sequence: TGTGCCAGCAGCACCGGGACAGGGACTCAGCCCCAGCATTTT. It yields the protein CASSTGTGTQPQHF.